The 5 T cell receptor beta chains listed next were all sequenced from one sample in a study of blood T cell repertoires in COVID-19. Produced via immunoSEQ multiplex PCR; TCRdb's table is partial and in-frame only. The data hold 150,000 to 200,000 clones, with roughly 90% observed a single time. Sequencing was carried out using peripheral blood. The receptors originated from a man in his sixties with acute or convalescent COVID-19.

The CDR3 nucleotides read TGTGCCAGCAGTGCCACAGGGGAGAACACTGAAGCTTTCTTT. Protein: CASSATGENTEAFF. The V gene is TRBV2, the J gene TRBJ1-1, with TRBD1 matching over 7 bases. In germline, CDR1 is SNHLY, CDR2 FYNNEI. V trimming: 4 bases; J trimming: 1 base; junction bases outside the gene matches: 3. The CDR3 extends over 14 amino acids. Using reference TRBV2 and TRBJ1-1 for the parts outside the CDR3, the full variable domain is EPEVTQTPSHQVTQMGQEVILRCVPISNHLYFYWYRQILGQKVEFLVSFYNNEISEKSEIFDDQFSVERPDGSNFTLKIRSTKLEDSAMYFCASSATGENTEAFFGQGTRLTVV.

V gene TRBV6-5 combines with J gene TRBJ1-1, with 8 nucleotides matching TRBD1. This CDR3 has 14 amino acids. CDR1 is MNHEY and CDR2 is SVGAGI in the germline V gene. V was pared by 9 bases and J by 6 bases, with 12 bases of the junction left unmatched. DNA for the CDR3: TGTGCCAGTACTAGGACAGGGTGGACGTCTGAAGCTTTCTTT. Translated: CASTRTGWTSEAFF.

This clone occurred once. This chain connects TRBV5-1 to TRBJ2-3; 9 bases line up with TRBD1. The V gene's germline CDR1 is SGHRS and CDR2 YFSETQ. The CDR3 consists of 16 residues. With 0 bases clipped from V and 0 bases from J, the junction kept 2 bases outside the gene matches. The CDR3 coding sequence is TGCGCCAGCAGCTTGGGGACAGGGGTGAGCACAGATACGCAGTATTTT. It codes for CASSLGTGVSTDTQYF.

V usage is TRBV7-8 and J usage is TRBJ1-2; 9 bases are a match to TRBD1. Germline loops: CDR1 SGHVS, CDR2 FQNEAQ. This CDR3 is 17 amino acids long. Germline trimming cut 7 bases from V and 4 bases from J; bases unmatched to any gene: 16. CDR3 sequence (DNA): TGTGCCAGCAAAGAGATGGGCGGGACAGGGTTGTTCTATGGCTACACCTTC. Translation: CASKEMGGTGLFYGYTF.

DNA for the CDR3: TGTGCCAGCAGCGAACGGGCTAAGAAACGGGGGGAGCAGTACTTC. Translating it yields CASSERAKKRGEQYF. This chain connects TRBV7-2 to TRBJ2-7; a possible D gene is TRBD2 (6 bases). The CDR3 runs to 15 residues. In germline, CDR1 is SGHTA, CDR2 FQGNSA. The germline V and J ends were trimmed by 5 bases and 7 bases, with 21 bases remaining between them.